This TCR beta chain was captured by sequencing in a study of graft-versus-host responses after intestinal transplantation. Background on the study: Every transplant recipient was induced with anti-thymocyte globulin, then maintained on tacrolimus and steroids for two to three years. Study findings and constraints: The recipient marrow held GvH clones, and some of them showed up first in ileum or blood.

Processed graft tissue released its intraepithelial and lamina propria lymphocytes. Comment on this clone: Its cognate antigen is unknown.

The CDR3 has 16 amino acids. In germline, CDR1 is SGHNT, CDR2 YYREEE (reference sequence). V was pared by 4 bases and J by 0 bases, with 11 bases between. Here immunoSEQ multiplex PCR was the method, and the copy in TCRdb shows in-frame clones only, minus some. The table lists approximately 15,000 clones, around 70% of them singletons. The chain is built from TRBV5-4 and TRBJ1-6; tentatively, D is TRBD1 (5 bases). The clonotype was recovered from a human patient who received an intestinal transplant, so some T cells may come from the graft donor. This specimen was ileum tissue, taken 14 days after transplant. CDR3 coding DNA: TGTGCCAGCAGCACGGGGCCAAGCTCCTATAATTCACCCCTCCACTTT. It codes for CASSTGPSSYNSPLHF.